These 26 T cell receptor beta chains came from one sample sequenced in a study of metastatic and nonmetastatic thyroid tumors. Every patient underwent thyroid surgery untreated. TCRdb re-clonotyped the PCR reads via MiXCR. This repertoire shows some 11,000 clones, 30% found once; its top ten account for roughly a sixth. Sequencing was performed on tumor tissue. The receptors originated from a female donor with papillary thyroid cancer or a benign thyroid nodule (not recorded which). Some clones in this sample may be carry-over from other donors' samples.

J is TRBJ2-5 and V is TRBV7-9, with 7 bases that match TRBD1. The CDR3 is 14 residues long. The ends lost 4 bases at V and 2 bases at J; junction bases unmatched: 4. Germline lookup yields CDR1 SEHNR and CDR2 FQNEAQ (reference sequence). The chain's CDR3 is CASSWTGAQETQYF. Written as DNA, the CDR3 is TGTGCCAGCAGCTGGACAGGCGCTCAAGAGACCCAGTACTTC.

This clone was observed many times. Possible read error: a much larger clone is one base away. Other DNA sequences within the sample encode an identical CDR3. The rearrangement uses TRBV3-1 and TRBJ2-3, with 12 nucleotides matching TRBD2. V lost 4 bases to trimming and J lost 3 bases; unmatched junction nucleotides: 2. The CDR3 is made up of 15 amino acids. Germline assignment: CDR1 LGHDT and CDR2 YNNKEL (reference sequence). The CDR3 nucleotides are TGTGCCAGCAGCCCTAGCGGGAGGGCGACAGATACGCAGTATTTT. It is translated as CASSPSGRATDTQYF.

The CDR3 spells CSARRLPNSPLHF. CDR3 DNA: TGCAGTGCTAGGAGACTGCCGAATTCACCCCTCCACTTT. The chain carries TRBV20-1 and TRBJ1-6; D is undetermined. The V gene lost 3 bases and the J gene lost 7 bases, with 10 bases spanning the gap. The CDR3 has 13 amino acids. Germline V gives CDR1 DFQATT, CDR2 SNEGSKA (reference sequence).

This chain uses TRBV12-3 or TRBV12-4 with TRBJ2-7; D gene ambiguous. The CDR3 runs 14 residues. V dropped 4 bases and J dropped 2 bases, with 12 bases sitting between them. The CDR3 nucleotides read TGTGCCAGCAGTTCCCGTAGCCAAACCTACGAGCAGTACTTC. It yields the protein CASSSRSQTYEQYF.

This clone ranks as medium-sized. The genes are TRBV3-1 and TRBJ2-7; possible D gene TRBD1, 5 bases. CDR3 length equals 14 residues. V was shortened by 0 bases and J by 3 bases, with 9 bases between the two germline ends. Germline-derived CDR1 and CDR2 are LGHDT and YNNKEL (reference sequence). The CDR3 sequence is CASSQDTGLYEQYF. DNA of the CDR3: TGTGCCAGCAGCCAAGACACAGGTCTCTACGAGCAGTACTTC.

The CDR3 bases are TGTGCCAGCAGCTTAGGGACAGGACCTATCTACGAGCAGTACTTC. The encoded protein is CASSLGTGPIYEQYF. The rearrangement links TRBV11-2 to TRBJ2-7; 7 bases line up with TRBD1. Per germline, CDR1 SGHAT and CDR2 FQNNGV. The CDR3 is 15 residues long. Trimming took 1 base from V and 3 from J; bases not matched to a gene: 6. The variable domain in full, with the rest retrieved from reference TRBV11-2 and TRBJ2-7, is EAGVAQSPRYKIIEKRQSVAFWCNPISGHATLYWYQQILGQGPKLLIQFQNNGVVDDSQLPKDRFSAERLKGVDSTLKIQPAKLEDSAVYLCASSLGTGPIYEQYFGPGTRLTVT.

The sample holds a few counts of this clone. The chain recombines TRBV29-1 with TRBJ2-3; 8 nucleotides line up with TRBD1. This CDR3 has 14 residues. Germline-derived CDR1 and CDR2 are SQVTM and ANQGSEA. The V and J ends lost 3 bases and 5 bases, in that order; junction bases with no gene match: 7. In DNA form, the CDR3 reads TGCAGCGTTGAGTGGCAGGGGGCCAGAGATACGCAGTATTTT. Translated: CSVEWQGARDTQYF.

In this sample, this clone turned up many times. This chain uses TRBV7-9 with TRBJ1-1; D gene unclear. The CDR3 extends over 15 amino acids. The V and J ends lost 0 bases and 1 base respectively, with 9 bases between them. The V gene's germline CDR1 is SEHNR and CDR2 FQNEAQ (reference sequence). CDR3 sequence (DNA): TGTGCCAGCAGCTTAGCGTCTGCGGAGAACACTGAAGCTTTCTTT. This codes for CASSLASAENTEAFF.

This clone is medium-sized by share. The V gene is TRBV6-1, the J gene TRBJ1-2; D unresolved. Trimming took off 7 bases at V and 7 bases at J, with 22 bases between the two ends. Germline V gives CDR1 MNHNS, CDR2 SASEGT. The length of the CDR3 is 15 residues. CDR3 coding DNA: TGTGCCAGCACATCATTAGCCACAGCCGCCCTTGGCTACACCTTC. Amino acids: CASTSLATAALGYTF.

V gene TRBV20-1 combines with J gene TRBJ1-6; D is perhaps TRBD1 (5 bases). The CDR3 is 15 residues long. Trimming removed 3 bases from V and 10 bases from J, with 19 bases in between. Looked up from germline, CDR1 is DFQATT and CDR2 is SNEGSKA (reference sequence). Written as DNA, the CDR3 is TGCAGTGCTAGTCCCCTAGGGGTAGCGGGCTCACCCCTCCACTTT. This codes for CSASPLGVAGSPLHF.

In its sample, this clone is medium-sized (0.01 to 0.1%). The chain links TRBV7-3 to TRBJ1-2; the D gene is possibly TRBD1 (5 bases). V was trimmed by 6 bases and J by 3 bases, leaving 17 bases between them. CDR3 size: 15 residues. Germline CDR1 reads SGHTA; CDR2 reads FQGTGA. CDR3 DNA sequence: TGTGCCAGCAGGTCACCCGGGACGGAGTACTATGGCTACACCTTC. Protein sequence: CASRSPGTEYYGYTF.

In its sample, this clone was seen many times. One end of the junction fails to match germline, which may point to a read error. The CDR3 DNA is TGTGCCAGCAACTTAGCAGGGGTTGAGCAGTTCTTC. Translating gives CASNLAGVEQFF. The chain links TRBV7-9 to TRBJ2-1, with a weak D call TRBD1 (6 bases). CDR1 and CDR2 (germline): SEHNR, FQNEAQ (reference sequence). The CDR3 runs 12 residues.

This clone is medium-sized by share. This sequence joins TRBV6-1 and TRBJ1-1; 8 positions match TRBD1. With 5 bases clipped from V and 4 bases from J, the junction kept 9 bases outside the gene matches. The CDR3 runs 15 residues. From germline, CDR1 is MNHNS and CDR2 SASEGT. The CDR3 DNA is TGTGCCAGCAGTAGGATTGGACAGGGCGGCACTGAAGCTTTCTTT. Amino acids: CASSRIGQGGTEAFF.

This clone was counted between two and nine times. The rearrangement uses TRBV6-1 and TRBJ2-7, with TRBD2 identical over 10 bases. This CDR3 spans 16 amino acids. Trimming at V came to 6 bases and at J to 3 bases, leaving 11 bases not matched to a gene. The V gene's germline CDR1 is MNHNS and CDR2 SASEGT. The CDR3: CASRPTPGLASYEQYF. For the CDR3, the DNA is TGTGCCAGCAGACCTACTCCGGGACTAGCGAGCTACGAGCAGTACTTC.

By share, this clone counts as medium-sized. This chain connects TRBV20-1 to TRBJ1-5; D gene unclear. CDR1 is DFQATT, CDR2 SNEGSKA, per germline (reference sequence). CDR3 size: 13 residues. V lost 1 base and J 9 bases, leaving 13 bases between the germline ends. The CDR3 protein is CSARVRESPPQHF. As DNA, the CDR3 is TGCAGTGCTAGAGTAAGGGAATCTCCGCCCCAGCATTTT.

Many counts were recorded for this clone. J is TRBJ1-6 and V is TRBV2; D possibly corresponds to TRBD1 (6 bases). The CDR3 has 12 amino acids. Germline CDR1 and CDR2: SNHLY and FYNNEI. Trimming removed 7 bases at V and 6 bases at J, with 7 bases between. The DNA of the CDR3 is TGTGCCAGCAAGGGGGTTAATTCACCCCTCCACTTT. Translating it yields CASKGVNSPLHF.

The rearrangement joins TRBV20-1 to TRBJ2-3; 12 nucleotides line up with TRBD2. Germline V gene sequence: CDR1 DFQATT, CDR2 SNEGSKA (reference sequence). Trimming took 5 bases from V and 2 from J; bases not matched to a gene: 5. This CDR3 has 15 amino acids. CDR3 region: CSALTSGGFTDTQYF. The CDR3 nucleotides are TGCAGTGCTTTGACTAGCGGGGGATTCACAGATACGCAGTATTTT.

This clone is medium-sized in the sample. The chain recombines TRBV6-5 with TRBJ2-7; TRBD2 agrees at 7 bases. Germline V gives CDR1 MNHEY, CDR2 SVGAGI. V lost 2 bases and J lost 6; bases outside the gene matches: 4. CDR3 length: 13 residues. The CDR3 nucleotides read TGTGCCAGCAGTTACGTGGGGGGGTCCGAGCAGTACTTC. Translation: CASSYVGGSEQYF.

This clone was counted many times. A much larger clone lies one base from this, so it may be a read error. The V call is TRBV7-9, the J call TRBJ1-6; possible D gene TRBD1, 6 bases. The V and J ends lost 3 bases and 9 bases respectively, with 9 bases between them. This CDR3 comprises 13 residues. Germline V CDR1 and CDR2: SEHNR, FQNEAQ (reference sequence). This chain's CDR3 is CASSFRGRSPLHF. CDR3 coding DNA: TGTGCCAGCAGCTTCAGGGGTCGTTCACCCCTCCACTTT.

The J gene is TRBJ2-7, the V gene TRBV2, with TRBD1 matching over 11 bases. The CDR3 covers 15 residues. Germline V gene lookup returns CDR1 SNHLY and CDR2 FYNNEI. V lost 8 bases to trimming and J lost 3 bases; unmatched junction nucleotides: 9. CDR3 nucleotide sequence: TGTGCCAGCGGAGGACCGGGACAGGGGGTCTACGAGCAGTACTTC. This translates into CASGGPGQGVYEQYF.

This clone has ten or more counts. This chain connects TRBV24-1 to TRBJ1-5; 8 positions agree with TRBD1. The CDR3 sequence is 17 residues long. CDR1 and CDR2 (germline): KGHDR, SFDVKD. V shed 4 bases and J 6 bases; nucleotides not matched to a gene: 13. The CDR3: CATSDTRTGIGGQPQHF. CDR3 bases: TGTGCCACCAGTGACACGAGGACAGGGATAGGCGGTCAGCCCCAGCATTTT.

This clone is medium-sized. This sequence joins TRBV7-6 and TRBJ1-6; 7 nucleotides align to TRBD1. Germline trimming cut 2 bases from V and 9 bases from J; bases unmatched to any gene: 7. This CDR3 contains 15 residues. From germline, CDR1 is SGHVS and CDR2 FNYEAQ. CDR3 loop: CASSLNQGVSSPLHF. In DNA, the CDR3 is TGTGCCAGCAGCTTAAATCAGGGGGTTAGTTCACCCCTCCACTTT. The full variable domain, rest sourced from reference TRBV7-6 and TRBJ1-6, is GAGVSQSPRYKVTKRGQDVALRCDPISGHVSLYWYRQALGQGPEFLTYFNYEAQQDKSGLPNDRFSAERPEGSISTLTIQRTEQRDSAMYRCASSLNQGVSSPLHFGNGTRLTVT.

The chain couples TRBV4-1 to TRBJ2-2; D is ambiguous. The V end was cut by 0 bases, the J end by 7 bases, with 3 bases between. The CDR3 length is 12 residues. The germline gives CDR1 MGHRA, CDR2 YSYEKL. Written as DNA, the CDR3 is TGCGCCAGCAGCCAAGAGAACGGGGAGCTGTTTTTT. Translated: CASSQENGELFF.

This clone has only one observation. The gene calls are TRBV5-6 and TRBJ1-2; 10 positions agree with TRBD1. With V trimmed by 2 bases and J by 3 bases, 7 bases remained unmatched. The germline V gene encodes CDR1 SGHDT and CDR2 YYEEEE. The CDR3 contains 16 residues. The CDR3 bases are TGTGCCAGCAGCTTAATGACAGGGGGCACGTACTATGGCTACACCTTC. Its translation is CASSLMTGGTYYGYTF.

This clone has at least ten counts. This chain uses TRBV10-1 with TRBJ2-5, with TRBD1 matching 7 bases. The germline V gene has CDR1 WNHNN and CDR2 SYGVQD (reference sequence). J was trimmed by 3 bases and V by 3 bases; bases with no gene match: 10. There are 16 residues in the CDR3. The CDR3 DNA follows: TGCGCCAGCAGTGATTCAAACAGGGGTTGGAAAGAGACCCAGTACTTC. Its protein product is CASSDSNRGWKETQYF.

In this sample, this clone turned up many times. The V call is TRBV28, the J call TRBJ1-4; weak D call: TRBD1 (6 bases). The germline gives CDR1 MDHEN, CDR2 SYDVKM. CDR3 length: 13 amino acids. The V gene lost 6 bases and the J gene lost 8 bases, with 13 bases spanning the gap. CDR3 sequence: CASSPQGREKLFF. CDR3 coding DNA: TGTGCCAGCAGCCCCCAGGGGCGGGAAAAACTGTTTTTT.